These 7 T cell receptor beta chains were sequenced from one sample in a study of T-cell memory formation after mild COVID-19. Each CDR3 protein gets one entry after TCRdb re-called the 5' RACE reads with MiXCR. The table includes about 560,000 distinct CDR3 sequences, 20% to 25% detected once. The sequencing sample was made of PBMCs or a T cell subset sorted from them (not recorded which). The receptors come from an adult woman who had mild COVID-19 (a few samples of this study predate the infection). Cell type and time point are not known.

This clonotype was picked up many times. Its ends do not fully match the called genes, so a read error is possible. This chain links TRBV5-1 with TRBJ2-1; D ambiguous. The germline gives CDR1 SGHRS, CDR2 YFSETQ. The CDR3 spans 15 residues. The CDR3 sequence: CASSLGSSSYNEQFF. The CDR3 DNA sequence: TGTGCCAGCAGTTTAGGTTCTAGCTCCTACAATGAGCAGTTCTTC.

V is TRBV29-1 and J is TRBJ2-1; no reliable D call. Deletions cut 7 bases from V and 4 bases from J, with 14 bases between. The CDR3 consists of 13 residues. Germline V lookup: CDR1 SQVTM, CDR2 ANQGSEA. Here the CDR3 DNA reads TGCAGCGCCGGACGATCGGAGTACAATGAGCAGTTCTTC. Amino acid sequence: CSAGRSEYNEQFF.

There are a few counts of this clonotype. The V and J genes are TRBV7-9 and TRBJ2-7; D assignment may be TRBD1 or TRBD2 (5 bases each). The CDR3 consists of 15 residues. V was clipped by 7 bases and J by 7 bases, with 23 bases between them. Per the germline V gene, CDR1 is SEHNR and CDR2 is FQNEAQ (reference sequence). The DNA of the CDR3 is TGTGCCAGCACCCCAAATTGGCAGGGAGTTAGAGAGCAGTACTTC. Its protein product is CASTPNWQGVREQYF.

This clonotype was picked up a small number of times. The V and J genes are TRBV30 and TRBJ2-1; 8 nucleotides align to TRBD2. The junction had 3 bases not matched to a gene; V was cut back by 3 bases and J by 2 bases. The V gene's germline CDR1 is GTSNPN and CDR2 SVGIG (reference sequence). The CDR3 contains 14 residues. This CDR3 reads CAWRSGGPYNEQFF. Written as DNA, the CDR3 is TGTGCCTGGAGGAGCGGGGGACCCTACAATGAGCAGTTCTTC. Using reference TRBV30 and TRBJ2-1 for the parts outside the CDR3, the full variable domain is SQTIHQWPATLVQPVGSPLSLECTVEGTSNPNLYWYRQAAGRGLQLLFYSVGIGQISSEVPQNLSASRPQDRQFILSSKKLLLSDSGFYLCAWRSGGPYNEQFFGPGTRLTVL.

About this clonotype: A much larger clonotype is one base distant, so this may be a read error. This chain links TRBV9 with TRBJ2-3; no definite D call. The length of the CDR3 is 13 residues. Germline-derived CDR1 and CDR2 are SGDLS and YYNGEE. Trimming cost V 3 bases and J 0 bases, with 5 bases left between them. The DNA for the CDR3 is TGTGCCAGCAGCGACGGGAGCACAGATACGCAGTATTTT. This sequence encodes CASSDGSTDTQYF.

The rearrangement links TRBV16 to TRBJ1-2; D ambiguous. With 3 bases removed from V and 4 bases from J, the gap between germline ends came to 18 bases. Germline CDR1 KGHSY, CDR2 FQNENV. The CDR3 runs to 16 residues. For the CDR3, the DNA is TGTGCCAGCAGCCAGAGTTTTATTACCGGCGGCTATGGCTACACCTTC. This gives the protein CASSQSFITGGYGYTF.

J is TRBJ1-2 and V is TRBV29-1; a possible D gene is TRBD1 (5 bases). Trimming removed 7 bases from V and 2 bases from J, with 11 bases in between. The germline V gene has CDR1 SQVTM and CDR2 ANQGSEA. This CDR3 has 12 amino acids. The CDR3: CSALGLNYGYTF. In DNA form, the CDR3 reads TGCAGCGCACTGGGGCTGAACTATGGCTACACCTTC.